These 29 T cell receptor beta chains came from one sample sequenced in a study of T-cell memory formation after mild COVID-19 (dated by TCRdb to the early 2020s). The library was made by 5' RACE. The reads were generated on an Illumina NovaSeq 6000. TCRdb itself trimmed the public reads at Q25 with fastp, ran MiXCR and retained productive beta chains. Rows merge per CDR3 protein into single entries with the most common DNA and genes. For this sample the table gives fewer than 600,000 distinct CDR3 sequences, of which about 22% were detected only once. The ten largest make up about 8.4% of the sample. The sample consisted of PBMCs or a T cell subset sorted from them (not recorded which). The receptors stem from an adult woman who had mild COVID-19 (a few samples of this study predate the infection). The sample titles of this study are shuffled in the database, so cell type and time point are left out; the donor was told from shared clones.

The J gene is TRBJ2-3, the V gene TRBV30; D tentatively fits TRBD1 or TRBD2 (7 bases each). Germline assignment: CDR1 GTSNPN and CDR2 SVGIG (reference sequence). The CDR3 length is 15 residues. In DNA, the CDR3 is TGTGCTTACCAGGGGGGGTTCTCTAGCACAGATACGCAGTATTTT. Protein: CAYQGGFSSTDTQYF.

This clonotype appeared a few times. The chain carries TRBV6-5 and TRBJ2-1, with 8 bases aligning to TRBD1. Germline values: CDR1 MNHEY, CDR2 SVGAGI. CDR3 length equals 16 residues. V dropped 2 bases and J dropped 9; count of bases not matched to a gene: 12. CDR3 nucleotides: TGTGCCAGCAGTTACGTACGGACAGGGTTCTCGGGTGAGCAGTTCTTC. It yields the protein CASSYVRTGFSGEQFF.

This clonotype was seen only a few times. J is TRBJ2-7 and V is TRBV13; either TRBD1 or TRBD2 may fit D (5 bases each). Trimming removed 3 bases from V and 4 bases from J, with 10 bases in between. The CDR3 covers 13 residues. Germline loops: CDR1 PRHDT, CDR2 FYEKMQ (reference sequence). In DNA form, the CDR3 reads TGTGCCAGCAGCTTCAGGGACCGGTACGAGCAGTACTTC. Its protein is CASSFRDRYEQYF.

CDR3 bases: TGTGCCAGCAGCCCCCCGGGACTAGCGGGAGACACCGGGGAGCTGTTTTTT. It is translated as CASSPPGLAGDTGELFF. The chain is built from TRBV9 and TRBJ2-2, with TRBD2 matching over 14 bases. Trimming at V came to 4 bases and at J to 3 bases, leaving 5 bases not matched to a gene. Germline assignment: CDR1 SGDLS and CDR2 YYNGEE. This CDR3 has 17 amino acids.

This clonotype was seen many times. The rearrangement links TRBV24-1 to TRBJ2-1; 9 nucleotides align to TRBD1. Per the germline V gene, CDR1 is KGHDR and CDR2 is SFDVKD. The CDR3 covers 19 residues. The trim removed 3 bases at V and 0 bases at J, leaving 11 bases unmatched. The CDR3 loop reads CATSDKTNRGQSSYNEQFF. Here the CDR3 DNA reads TGTGCCACCAGTGATAAGACGAACAGGGGGCAGAGCTCCTACAATGAGCAGTTCTTC.

The gene calls are TRBV25-1 and TRBJ1-2, with D hard to call. Trimming pared 3 bases from V and 8 bases from J, leaving 13 bases between. The CDR3 extends over 13 amino acids. The germline V gene has CDR1 MGHDK and CDR2 SYGVNS. The CDR3 is CASSDPRSRGYTF. In DNA, the CDR3 is TGTGCCAGCAGTGACCCGCGCAGTAGAGGCTACACCTTC.

The sample holds a few counts of this clonotype. At one end the junction does not follow the germline gene, possibly because of a read error. The chain carries TRBV7-7 and TRBJ2-2; D perhaps matches TRBD2 (6 bases). The CDR3 sequence is 17 residues long. The germline V gene encodes CDR1 SSHAT and CDR2 FNYEAQ (reference sequence). Here the CDR3 reads CASSLSQAGANTGELFF. The CDR3 coding sequence is TGTGCTAGCAGCTTATCTCAAGCGGGCGCGAACACCGGGGAGCTGTTTTTT.

The CDR3 DNA is TGCGCCAGCAGCACAAACCCGGGACTCCTCTCCTACGAGCAGTACTTC. Translation: CASSTNPGLLSYEQYF. The rearrangement joins TRBV5-1 to TRBJ2-7, with TRBD2 as a possible D gene (6 bases). From germline, CDR1 is SGHRS and CDR2 YFSETQ. This CDR3 is built from 16 residues. Trimming shortened V by 4 bases and J by 0 bases, and 17 bases separated the two germline ends.

This chain links TRBV6-5 with TRBJ2-2; tentatively, D is TRBD2 (6 bases). V lost 4 bases and J lost 5, with 14 bases in between. This CDR3 comprises 15 residues. Germline V gene data show CDR1 as MNHEY and CDR2 as SVGAGI. The CDR3 loop reads CASSSPGLLTGELFF. The CDR3 nucleotides read TGTGCCAGCAGTTCCCCGGGACTCCTAACCGGGGAGCTGTTTTTT.

This clonotype was found a few times. The chain recombines TRBV7-6 with TRBJ2-5; no definite D call. CDR3 size: 13 residues. Germline values: CDR1 SGHVS, CDR2 FNYEAQ. The ends were cut back, 2 bases at V and 5 bases at J, with 9 bases in the middle. CDR3 amino acids: CASSLPFRETQYF. CDR3 bases: TGTGCCAGCAGCTTACCGTTTCGGGAGACCCAGTACTTC.

This clonotype was counted a few times. This sequence joins TRBV4-1 and TRBJ1-2; no clear D gene. Trimming left V 0 bases short and J 7 bases short, with 9 bases between. CDR1 and CDR2 (germline): MGHRA, YSYEKL. This CDR3 region has 13 residues. CDR3 amino acids: CASSQEEGFGYTF. The DNA for the CDR3 is TGCGCCAGCAGCCAAGAGGAAGGGTTTGGCTACACCTTC.

J is TRBJ2-3 and V is TRBV15; possibly TRBD2 for D (5 bases). Germline loops: CDR1 LNHNV, CDR2 YYDKDF (reference sequence). CDR3 length equals 17 residues. V was shortened by 2 bases and J by 3 bases, with 18 bases between the two germline ends. CDR3 sequence (DNA): TGTGCCACCAGCAGACAATTTGGAGCGGAGTTAACAGATACGCAGTATTTT. Protein sequence: CATSRQFGAELTDTQYF.

This clonotype was found a few times. The chain is built from TRBV24-1 and TRBJ2-1, with D possibly being TRBD1 (5 bases). There are 15 residues in the CDR3. Germline lookup yields CDR1 KGHDR and CDR2 SFDVKD. Trimming shortened V by 4 bases and J by 1 base, and 10 bases separated the two germline ends. For the CDR3, the DNA is TGTGCCACCAGTGACTATGGGGCGTCCTACAATGAGCAGTTCTTC. It codes for CATSDYGASYNEQFF.

The chain couples TRBV2 to TRBJ2-3; no definite D call. Trimming stripped 8 bases from V and 0 bases from J, with 12 bases between. CDR3 length equals 14 residues. The germline gives CDR1 SNHLY, CDR2 FYNNEI. CDR3 nucleotides: TGTGCCAGCGCCCCCCCCTCCAGCACAGATACGCAGTATTTT. Translating gives CASAPPSSTDTQYF.

This clonotype occurred a few times. The genes are TRBV11-3 and TRBJ2-3; D may be TRBD1 or TRBD2 (5 bases each). V gave up 10 bases and J gave up 4 bases, with 15 bases separating them. Germline loops: CDR1 SGHNT, CDR2 YENEEA. The CDR3 is 13 residues long. CDR3 residues: CATSGTVADTQYF. The CDR3 DNA reads as TGTGCCACCTCCGGGACCGTCGCAGATACGCAGTATTTT.

This clonotype was picked up a small number of times. CDR3 nucleotide sequence: TGCAGCGTTGTGGACAGTTTTAATGAAAAACTGTTTTTT. Its protein is CSVVDSFNEKLFF. The chain couples TRBV29-1 to TRBJ1-4; D is perhaps TRBD1 (6 bases). The germline V gene has CDR1 SQVTM and CDR2 ANQGSEA. The CDR3 is 13 amino acids. V gave up 4 bases and J gave up 4 bases, with 10 bases separating them.

This clonotype was seen a few times. The chain employs TRBV18 and TRBJ2-5; D perhaps matches TRBD2 (6 bases). The CDR3 runs 14 residues. With 5 bases removed from V and 5 bases from J, the gap between germline ends came to 15 bases. The V gene's germline CDR1 is KGHSH and CDR2 LQKENI. CDR3 coding DNA: TGTGCCAGCTCATCGCGCGGGGCTGGGGAGACCCAGTACTTC. This codes for CASSSRGAGETQYF.

The V gene is TRBV5-5, the J gene TRBJ1-1; D might be TRBD1 (5 bases). The germline V and J ends were trimmed by 0 bases and 4 bases, with 16 bases remaining between them. CDR1 is SGHKS, CDR2 YYEKEE, per germline (reference sequence). The CDR3 totals 16 residues. The CDR3 DNA reads TGTGCCAGCAGCTTGGTATTTGGGGGGATTAGCACTGAAGCTTTCTTT. As protein: CASSLVFGGISTEAFF.

The table lists this clonotype with many counts. The chain couples TRBV5-1 to TRBJ1-1; D not certain. In germline, CDR1 is SGHRS, CDR2 YFSETQ. The V end lost 0 bases, the J end lost 0 bases, and 6 bases lay between the germline ends. The CDR3 extends over 14 amino acids. CDR3 loop: CASSLDGMNTEAFF. DNA of the CDR3: TGCGCCAGCAGCTTGGACGGGATGAACACTGAAGCTTTCTTT.

This chain uses TRBV20-1 with TRBJ2-1, with 9 bases lining up with TRBD2. This CDR3 contains 15 residues. Germline assignment: CDR1 DFQATT and CDR2 SNEGSKA (reference sequence). V lost 0 bases and J lost 4; bases outside the gene matches: 4. CDR3 region: CSARDRLAAYNEQFF. The CDR3 DNA reads as TGCAGTGCTAGAGATCGACTAGCGGCATACAATGAGCAGTTCTTC.

The rearrangement links TRBV4-3 to TRBJ2-2; D gene ambiguous. V dropped 3 bases and J dropped 4 bases, with 9 bases sitting between them. Germline values: CDR1 LGHNA, CDR2 YSLEER. This CDR3 has 14 residues. This chain's CDR3 is CASSHSWFTGELFF. The CDR3 bases are TGCGCCAGCAGCCACTCTTGGTTCACCGGGGAGCTGTTTTTT.

The rearrangement links TRBV6-1 to TRBJ2-7; 11 bases match TRBD1. The V gene's germline CDR1 is MNHNS and CDR2 SASEGT. CDR3 length equals 15 residues. V was pared by 6 bases and J by 5 bases, with 9 bases of the junction left unmatched. In DNA, the CDR3 is TGTGCCAGCAGGGCGCCCGGGACAGGGGGGGACGAGCAGTACTTC. It specifies CASRAPGTGGDEQYF.

The table lists this clonotype with a few counts. The rearrangement joins TRBV13 to TRBJ2-1; 7 bases are shared with TRBD2. Germline-derived CDR1 and CDR2 are PRHDT and FYEKMQ (reference sequence). The CDR3 covers 13 residues. CDR3 bases: TGTGCTTGCGGGGGAACGGGCTACAATGAGCAGTTCTTC. Translation gives CACGGTGYNEQFF.

This chain connects TRBV4-2 to TRBJ2-7, with a weak D call TRBD2 (6 bases). CDR3 length: 16 amino acids. Trimming took 2 bases from V and 2 from J, leaving 16 bases between them. Germline V gene sequence: CDR1 LGHNA, CDR2 YNFKEQ. The CDR3 region is CASSQSSGDSTYEQYF. The CDR3 region has the DNA TGTGCCAGCAGCCAATCATCGGGGGATTCAACCTACGAGCAGTACTTC.

This clonotype was seen only a few times. The chain employs TRBV6-2 or TRBV6-3 and TRBJ2-3; D is possibly TRBD2 (6 bases). The germline V gene has CDR1 MNHEY and CDR2 SVGEGT. This CDR3 comprises 14 residues. Trimming left V 7 bases short and J 2 bases short, with 13 bases between. The chain's CDR3 is CASTTGRNTDTQYF. CDR3 nucleotide sequence: TGTGCCAGCACCACGGGGAGGAACACAGATACGCAGTATTTT.

On this clonotype itself: Relative to the germline gene, one junction end is altered; a read error may explain this. The chain couples TRBV30 to TRBJ2-3; tentative D call: TRBD2 (6 bases). The germline gives CDR1 GTSNPN, CDR2 SVGIG (reference sequence). The CDR3 sequence is 11 residues long. The CDR3 spells CAWSVEAGTDF. The CDR3 nucleotides read TGTGCCTGGAGTGTAGAGGCGGGGACTGATTTT.

The rearrangement joins TRBV29-1 to TRBJ2-7; 9 nucleotides match TRBD1. The CDR3 totals 14 residues. Germline CDR1 is SQVTM and CDR2 is ANQGSEA. Unmatched junction bases numbered 10, after V lost 5 bases and J lost 5 bases. The CDR3 spells CSVTPGQGNDEQYF. CDR3 sequence (DNA): TGCAGCGTTACTCCGGGACAGGGTAACGACGAGCAGTACTTC.

V is TRBV4-1 and J is TRBJ1-1; no clear D. The germline gives CDR1 MGHRA, CDR2 YSYEKL. The CDR3 has 14 residues. With 5 bases removed from V and 1 base from J, the gap between germline ends came to 11 bases. CDR3 DNA: TGCGCCAGCAGCTCCAGCCCAACGAACACTGAAGCTTTCTTT. Residues: CASSSSPTNTEAFF.

This clonotype has just a few counts. This chain connects TRBV25-1 to TRBJ2-3, with D tentatively TRBD2 (6 bases). This CDR3 has 17 amino acids. Looked up from germline, CDR1 is MGHDK and CDR2 is SYGVNS. Trimming left V 3 bases short and J 3 bases short, with 19 bases between. The chain's CDR3 is CASSESGQGGGTDTQYF. CDR3 DNA: TGTGCCAGCAGTGAGTCGGGCCAGGGAGGAGGGACAGATACGCAGTATTTT.